This is a list of T cell receptor beta chains from one sample in a study of blood T cell repertoires in COVID-19. Produced via immunoSEQ multiplex PCR; TCRdb's table is partial and in-frame only. The data show about 100,000 clones, 70% to 90% seen once. Sequenced: peripheral blood. These receptor sequences come from a man aged 80 or over with acute or convalescent COVID-19. Each CDR3 is given with its conserved first and last residue. The order of the fields is CDR3 protein, CDR3 DNA, V gene, clone size, J gene, D gene. D genes are given only for firm matches. Some rows have no size entry. The others give once, few or many, or a class for an expanded clone.

CDR3aa: CASSLYRFKKLFF
CDR3nt: TGTGCCAGCAGTTTATACAGATTCAAAAAACTGTTTTTT
v_gene: TRBV12-3/TRBV12-4
abundance: NA
j_gene: TRBJ1-4
d_gene: NA

CDR3aa: CASSLVTAYYGYTF
CDR3nt: TGTGCCAGCAGCTTAGTAACAGCTTACTATGGCTACACCTTC
v_gene: TRBV7-2
abundance: NA
j_gene: TRBJ1-2
d_gene: NA

CDR3aa: CASSPPGVGELFF
CDR3nt: TGTGCCAGTAGCCCCCCTGGAGTCGGGGAACTGTTTTTT
v_gene: TRBV19
abundance: NA
j_gene: TRBJ1-4
d_gene: NA

CDR3aa: CASSLVQGGTGELFF
CDR3nt: TGCGCCAGCAGCTTGGTACAGGGGGGCACCGGGGAGCTGTTTTTT
v_gene: TRBV5-1
abundance: few
j_gene: TRBJ2-2
d_gene: TRBD1

CDR3aa: CASSQDTSRSEQFF
CDR3nt: TGCGCCAGCAGCCAGGATACTAGCCGCAGTGAGCAGTTCTTC
v_gene: TRBV4-3
abundance: NA
j_gene: TRBJ2-1
d_gene: NA

CDR3aa: CASSLDPGTFPVRIQYF
CDR3nt: TGTGCCAGCAGCTTAGACCCCGGGACATTCCCGGTTAGGATTCAGTACTTC
v_gene: TRBV11-2
abundance: NA
j_gene: TRBJ2-4
d_gene: NA

CDR3aa: CASSFSGTTDTQYF
CDR3nt: TGCGCCAGCAGCTTTAGCGGGACCACAGATACGCAGTATTTT
v_gene: TRBV5-1
abundance: NA
j_gene: TRBJ2-3
d_gene: TRBD2

CDR3aa: CSASYGLSTGELFF
CDR3nt: TGCAGTGCTAGTTATGGGCTTTCCACCGGGGAGCTGTTTTTT
v_gene: TRBV20-1
abundance: once
j_gene: TRBJ2-2
d_gene: NA

CDR3aa: CASSFDRDAGELFF
CDR3nt: TGTGCCAGCAGCTTCGACAGGGATGCCGGGGAGCTGTTTTTT
v_gene: TRBV2
abundance: NA
j_gene: TRBJ2-2
d_gene: TRBD1

CDR3aa: CASSSDLRDGGYTF
CDR3nt: TGCGCCAGCAGTTCGGACCTACGGGATGGGGGCTACACCTTC
v_gene: TRBV5-1
abundance: once
j_gene: TRBJ1-2
d_gene: NA

CDR3aa: CASTLGLAGVDEQFF
CDR3nt: TGTGCCAGCACCCTGGGACTAGCGGGAGTCGATGAGCAGTTCTTC
v_gene: TRBV28
abundance: NA
j_gene: TRBJ2-1
d_gene: TRBD2

CDR3aa: CASSLGRENQPQHF
CDR3nt: TGTGCCAGCAGCTTAGGCCGGGAAAATCAGCCCCAGCATTTT
v_gene: TRBV7-2
abundance: NA
j_gene: TRBJ1-5
d_gene: NA

CDR3aa: CASSSGTGLETQYF
CDR3nt: TGTGCCAGCAGTTCCGGGACAGGGCTGGAGACCCAGTACTTC
v_gene: TRBV6-4
abundance: few
j_gene: TRBJ2-5
d_gene: TRBD1

CDR3aa: CASTPRGFSYEQYF
CDR3nt: TGTGCCAGCACCCCACGGGGGTTCTCCTACGAGCAGTACTTC
v_gene: TRBV28
abundance: NA
j_gene: TRBJ2-7
d_gene: NA

CDR3aa: CASSQSTGRNQPQHF
CDR3nt: TGTGCCAGCAGCCAGTCGACAGGGCGCAATCAGCCCCAGCATTTT
v_gene: TRBV16
abundance: NA
j_gene: TRBJ1-5
d_gene: TRBD1

CDR3aa: CASSLVTSGSNEQFF
CDR3nt: TGTGCCAGCAGCTTGGTGACTAGCGGGAGTAATGAGCAGTTCTTC
v_gene: TRBV5-6
abundance: NA
j_gene: TRBJ2-1
d_gene: TRBD2

CDR3aa: CASSYSPGGANTGELFF
CDR3nt: TGTGCCAGCAGTTACTCTCCCGGGGGTGCGAACACCGGGGAGCTGTTTTTT
v_gene: TRBV6-2/TRBV6-3
abundance: NA
j_gene: TRBJ2-2
d_gene: NA

CDR3aa: CASTRTGGNTEAFF
CDR3nt: TGTGCCAGTACCCGGACAGGGGGGAACACTGAAGCTTTCTTT
v_gene: TRBV19
abundance: NA
j_gene: TRBJ1-1
d_gene: TRBD1